One and the same sample provided the 28 T cell receptor beta chains below, sequenced in a study of blood T cell repertoires in COVID-19. The assay was immunoSEQ multiplex PCR, and TCRdb's table has in-frame clones only and misses some. The sample yields roughly 250,000 clones, 70% to 90% seen once. The sequenced material came from peripheral blood. These receptors were collected from a woman in her forties with acute or convalescent COVID-19.

V and J are TRBV5-1 and TRBJ1-1; 8 bases map to TRBD1. The CDR3 runs to 17 residues. V lost 0 bases and J lost 4; bases outside the gene matches: 11. In germline, CDR1 is SGHRS, CDR2 YFSETQ. Here the CDR3 reads CASSLDLGGTGLTEAFF. The DNA for the CDR3 is TGCGCCAGCAGCTTGGACCTAGGTGGGACAGGACTCACTGAAGCTTTCTTT.

The chain employs TRBV5-1 and TRBJ2-4, with D maybe TRBD2 (7 bases). The length of the CDR3 is 16 residues. V gave up 2 bases and J gave up 1 base, with 13 bases separating them. Per the germline V gene, CDR1 is SGHRS and CDR2 is YFSETQ. CDR3 amino acids: CASSFGGGTAKNIQYF. The CDR3 region has the DNA TGCGCCAGCAGCTTCGGCGGGGGCACTGCCAAAAACATTCAGTACTTC.

This rearrangement joins TRBV4-1 to TRBJ2-6, with TRBD1 identical over 9 bases. V trimming: 3 bases; J trimming: 3 bases; junction bases outside the gene matches: 3. The CDR3 sequence is 16 residues long. Germline V gene data show CDR1 as MGHRA and CDR2 as YSYEKL. The CDR3 region is CASSHTGGDGANVLTF. CDR3 DNA: TGCGCCAGCAGCCACACAGGGGGCGATGGGGCCAACGTCCTGACTTTC.

The chain carries TRBV6-6 and TRBJ1-2; TRBD1 aligns across 7 bases. This CDR3 spans 14 amino acids. V lost 2 bases to trimming and J lost 6 bases; unmatched junction nucleotides: 6. Germline loops: CDR1 MNHNY, CDR2 SVGAGI (reference sequence). CDR3 DNA: TGTGCCAGCAGTTACCGACTCCAGGGGGATGGCTACACCTTC. The encoded protein is CASSYRLQGDGYTF.

This clone was recorded only once. This chain connects TRBV2 to TRBJ1-2; no definite D call. V lost 3 bases and J lost 1, with 6 bases in between. Germline V gives CDR1 SNHLY, CDR2 FYNNEI. The CDR3 runs to 13 residues. CDR3 sequence (DNA): TGTGCCAGCAGTGAGAGAAGTAACTATGGCTACACCTTC. Its protein product is CASSERSNYGYTF.

The rearrangement links TRBV2 to TRBJ2-7; D unresolved. Trimming took 2 bases from V and 7 from J, leaving 12 bases between them. Germline CDR1 reads SNHLY; CDR2 reads FYNNEI. The CDR3 contains 13 residues. CDR3 DNA: TGTGCCAGCAGTGAAATGTGGGCTTTGGAGCAGTACGTC. Translation gives CASSEMWALEQYV.

In this sample, this clone turned up once. The rearrangement joins TRBV25-1 to TRBJ2-1; 9 bases are shared with TRBD1. The CDR3 extends over 15 amino acids. Germline CDR1 reads MGHDK; CDR2 reads SYGVNS. V gave up 1 base and J gave up 7 bases; unmatched junction bases: 5. The CDR3 loop is CASSESDRGLNEQFF. DNA for the CDR3: TGTGCCAGCAGTGAATCGGACAGGGGATTGAATGAGCAGTTCTTC. Supplemented by reference TRBV25-1 and TRBJ2-1, the full variable domain reads EADIYQTPRYLVIGTGKKITLECSQTMGHDKMYWYQQDPGMELHLIHYSYGVNSTEKGDLSSESTVSRIRTEHFPLTLESARPSHTSQYLCASSESDRGLNEQFFGPGTRLTVL.

This chain connects TRBV5-1 to TRBJ2-1; 10 bases align to TRBD2. The trim removed 3 bases at V and 5 bases at J, leaving 11 bases unmatched. Germline CDR1 SGHRS, CDR2 YFSETQ. CDR3 length equals 17 residues. CDR3 sequence: CASSSEILAGPHNEQFF. The CDR3 DNA reads as TGCGCCAGCAGCTCCGAGATACTAGCGGGGCCGCACAATGAGCAGTTCTTC.

The rearrangement uses TRBV18 and TRBJ2-3; TRBD1 agrees at 9 bases. J lost 0 bases, V lost 3 bases, and 10 bases had no gene match. The CDR3 consists of 18 residues. Per germline, CDR1 KGHSH and CDR2 LQKENI. The CDR3 DNA sequence: TGTGCCAGCTCACCCCTAGCCGGGACAGGGCTTAGCACAGATACGCAGTATTTT. This translates into CASSPLAGTGLSTDTQYF.

In its sample, this clone was seen a few times. The chain is built from TRBV15 and TRBJ2-5; 11 bases are shared with TRBD1. Germline trimming cut 3 bases from V and 4 bases from J; bases unmatched to any gene: 7. CDR1 is LNHNV, CDR2 YYDKDF, per germline (reference sequence). The CDR3 runs to 16 residues. CDR3 sequence reads: CATSRPGQGARETQYF. CDR3 DNA sequence: TGTGCCACCAGCAGGCCCGGACAGGGGGCGCGAGAGACCCAGTACTTC.

This chain uses TRBV4-2 with TRBJ2-5; 12 nucleotides line up with TRBD2. With 4 bases clipped from V and 0 bases from J, the junction kept 3 bases outside the gene matches. There are 16 residues in the CDR3. Per the germline V gene, CDR1 is LGHNA and CDR2 is YNFKEQ. Here the CDR3 reads CASSRGLAGNQETQYF. DNA for the CDR3: TGTGCCAGCAGCCGCGGACTAGCGGGGAACCAAGAGACCCAGTACTTC.

The rearrangement links TRBV11-2 to TRBJ1-1, with D perhaps matching TRBD1 (5 bases). The CDR3 has 14 residues. Trimming removed 4 bases from V and 4 bases from J, with 13 bases in between. CDR1 SGHAT and CDR2 FQNNGV come from the germline V gene. The CDR3 protein is CASSSQGKGTEAFF. The CDR3 DNA sequence: TGTGCCAGCAGCTCCCAGGGAAAGGGCACTGAAGCTTTCTTT. The full variable domain, with the rest looked up from reference TRBV11-2 and TRBJ1-1, is EAGVAQSPRYKIIEKRQSVAFWCNPISGHATLYWYQQILGQGPKLLIQFQNNGVVDDSQLPKDRFSAERLKGVDSTLKIQPAKLEDSAVYLCASSSQGKGTEAFFGQGTRLTVV.

The chain joins TRBV12-3 or TRBV12-4 to TRBJ1-1; D uncertain. Trimming took 8 bases from V and 2 from J, leaving 9 bases between them. The CDR3 has 12 amino acids. The DNA for the CDR3 is TGTGCCAGCGCTACGCGAAACACTGAAGCTTTCTTT. It yields the protein CASATRNTEAFF.

The chain is built from TRBV6-5 and TRBJ1-2, with 7 nucleotides matching TRBD1. CDR3 length: 14 amino acids. Germline V gives CDR1 MNHEY, CDR2 SVGAGI. V shed 6 bases and J 8 bases; nucleotides not matched to a gene: 12. The CDR3 region is CASSLLGTADGYTF. The CDR3 region has the DNA TGTGCCAGCAGCTTGCTCGGGACAGCGGACGGCTACACCTTC.

This rearrangement joins TRBV4-1 to TRBJ2-3, with 10 bases lining up with TRBD2. The CDR3 loop spans 16 amino acids. The junction had 12 bases not matched to a gene; V was cut back by 3 bases and J by 9 bases. CDR1 and CDR2 (germline): MGHRA, YSYEKL. Here the CDR3 DNA reads TGCGCCAGCAGCCAGCGATGGACTAGCGGTCCCAGGACGCAGTATTTT. Protein product: CASSQRWTSGPRTQYF.

This chain uses TRBV3-1 (or the pseudogene TRBV3-2) with TRBJ1-5, with 8 bases aligning to TRBD1. The CDR3 length is 14 residues. Germline trimming cut 5 bases from V and 7 bases from J; bases unmatched to any gene: 7. CDR1 is LGHDT, CDR2 YNNKEL, per germline (reference sequence). As DNA, the CDR3 is TGTGCCAGCAGCGCTCAGGGGGCTGGGCAGCCCCAGCATTTT. It is translated as CASSAQGAGQPQHF.

The chain joins TRBV27 to TRBJ1-1; the match to TRBD1 covers 8 bases. The CDR3 has 10 residues. The V and J ends lost 9 bases and 8 bases, in that order; junction bases with no gene match: 2. From germline, CDR1 is MNHEY and CDR2 SMNVEV (reference sequence). For the CDR3, the DNA is TGTGCCAGTGGACAGGGCGAAGCTTTCTTT. Amino acid sequence: CASGQGEAFF.

The V call is TRBV5-1, the J call TRBJ2-3; 7 nucleotides agree with TRBD1. Germline loops: CDR1 SGHRS, CDR2 YFSETQ. Unmatched junction bases numbered 10, after V lost 1 base and J lost 2 bases. The CDR3 loop spans 17 amino acids. CDR3 region: CASSLLTRQGSTDTQYF. DNA of the CDR3: TGCGCCAGCAGCTTGCTAACACGACAGGGTTCCACAGATACGCAGTATTTT.

CDR3 sequence reads: CASSSDIQTIYF. CDR3 nucleotides: TGTGCCAGCAGCTCGGACATACAGACCATATATTTT. The genes are TRBV7-9 and TRBJ1-3, with D tentatively TRBD1 (5 bases). V was clipped by 4 bases and J by 10 bases, with 11 bases between them. Germline lookup yields CDR1 SEHNR and CDR2 FQNEAQ (reference sequence). This CDR3 is 12 amino acids long.

This clone appeared once. V is TRBV20-1 and J is TRBJ2-2; D is perhaps TRBD2 (5 bases). CDR1 and CDR2 (germline): DFQATT, SNEGSKA (reference sequence). The germline V and J ends were trimmed by 6 bases and 4 bases, with 15 bases remaining between them. CDR3 size: 14 residues. The CDR3 sequence is CSASSVDGTGELFF. As DNA, the CDR3 is TGCAGTGCCAGTAGCGTAGACGGCACCGGGGAGCTGTTTTTT.

This chain joins TRBV5-4 and TRBJ1-2; D is unclear. Germline V CDR1 and CDR2: SGHNT, YYREEE (reference sequence). V lost 1 base and J 4 bases, leaving 8 bases between the germline ends. The CDR3 runs to 13 residues. The CDR3, as DNA: TGTGCCAGCAGCTTGAGTAGCGTCTATGGCTACACCTTC. Protein sequence: CASSLSSVYGYTF.

This rearrangement joins TRBV18 to TRBJ1-5, with D possibly being TRBD1 (5 bases). The CDR3 consists of 14 residues. Per germline, CDR1 KGHSH and CDR2 LQKENI. Trimming took 3 bases from V and 7 from J, leaving 13 bases between them. CDR3 nucleotides: TGTGCCAGCTCACCTTTAGGGGCTGGACAGCCCCAGCATTTT. This encodes CASSPLGAGQPQHF.

The CDR3 here is CASSLGRLAGGTGELFF. Here the CDR3 DNA reads TGTGCCAGCAGCTTAGGGAGACTAGCGGGAGGCACCGGGGAGCTGTTTTTT. V gene TRBV7-8 combines with J gene TRBJ2-2; 13 positions agree with TRBD2. The length of the CDR3 is 17 residues. J was trimmed by 4 bases and V by 1 base; bases with no gene match: 3. The germline gives CDR1 SGHVS, CDR2 FQNEAQ.

This rearrangement joins TRBV6-6 to TRBJ1-1; TRBD1 might be the D (6 bases). Germline CDR1 and CDR2: MNHNY and SVGAGI (reference sequence). The CDR3 is 11 residues long. V shed 8 bases and J shed 5 bases, with 9 bases lying between them. The CDR3 loop reads CASSGDTEAFF. The CDR3 coding sequence is TGTGCCAGCTCAGGGGATACTGAAGCTTTCTTT.

V usage is TRBV6-1 and J usage is TRBJ2-7; TRBD1 might be the D (6 bases). The V gene lost 3 bases and the J gene lost 4 bases, with 16 bases spanning the gap. Looked up from germline, CDR1 is MNHNS and CDR2 is SASEGT. The CDR3 runs 15 residues. This chain's CDR3 is CASSERQEASYEQYV. The CDR3 bases are TGTGCCAGCAGTGAGAGACAGGAGGCCTCGTACGAGCAGTACGTC.

J is TRBJ2-3 and V is TRBV7-8; D is perhaps TRBD2 (7 bases). Germline-derived CDR1 and CDR2 are SGHVS and FQNEAQ. The CDR3 runs to 15 residues. Trimming left V 4 bases short and J 5 bases short, with 16 bases between. In DNA form, the CDR3 reads TGTGCCAGCAGCTCAAGGGGGGCTAGCGGAGATACGCAGTATTTT. Its translation: CASSSRGASGDTQYF.

The chain couples TRBV29-1 to TRBJ1-3; 7 bases agree with TRBD1. Germline trimming cut 3 bases from V and 3 bases from J; bases unmatched to any gene: 5. Looked up from germline, CDR1 is SQVTM and CDR2 is ANQGSEA. This CDR3 spans 14 amino acids. CDR3 nucleotide sequence: TGCAGCGTTGATAGTACAGGGGTTGGAAACACCATATATTTT. Protein product: CSVDSTGVGNTIYF.

The chain carries TRBV9 and TRBJ1-3; 8 positions match TRBD1. The V gene's germline CDR1 is SGDLS and CDR2 YYNGEE. CDR3 length: 16 residues. V lost 0 bases and J lost 3; bases outside the gene matches: 5. The CDR3 is CASSVEGTGFGNTIYF. Written as DNA, the CDR3 is TGTGCCAGCAGCGTAGAGGGGACAGGCTTTGGAAACACCATATATTTT.